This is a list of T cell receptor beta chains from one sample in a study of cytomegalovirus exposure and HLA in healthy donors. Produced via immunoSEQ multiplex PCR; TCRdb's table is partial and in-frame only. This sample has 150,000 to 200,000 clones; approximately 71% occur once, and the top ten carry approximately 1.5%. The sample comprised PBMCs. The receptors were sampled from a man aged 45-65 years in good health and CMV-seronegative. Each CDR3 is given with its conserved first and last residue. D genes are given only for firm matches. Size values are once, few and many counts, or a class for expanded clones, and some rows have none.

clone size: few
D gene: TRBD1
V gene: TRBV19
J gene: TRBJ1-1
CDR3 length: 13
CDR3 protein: CASSMDRGPVAFF
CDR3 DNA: TGTGCCAGTAGTATGGACAGGGGACCTGTAGCTTTCTTT

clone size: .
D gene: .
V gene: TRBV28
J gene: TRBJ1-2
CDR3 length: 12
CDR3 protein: CASSYGSYGYTF
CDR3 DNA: TGTGCCAGCAGTTACGGGAGCTATGGCTACACCTTC

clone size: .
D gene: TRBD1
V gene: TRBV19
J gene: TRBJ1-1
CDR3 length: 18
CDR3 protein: CATSHRGQSVSSNTEAFF
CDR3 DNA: TGTGCCACCTCCCACAGGGGGCAGAGCGTGAGTTCGAACACTGAAGCTTTCTTT

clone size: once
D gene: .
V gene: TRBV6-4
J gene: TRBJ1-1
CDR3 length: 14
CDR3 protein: CASRSTTAGTEAFF
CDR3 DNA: TGTGCCAGCAGATCGACGACAGCCGGCACTGAAGCTTTCTTT

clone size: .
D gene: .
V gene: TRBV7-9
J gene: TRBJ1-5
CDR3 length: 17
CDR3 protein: CASSLGTGVVSNQPQHF
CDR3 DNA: TGTGCCAGCAGCTTGGGAACAGGAGTCGTAAGCAATCAGCCCCAGCATTTT

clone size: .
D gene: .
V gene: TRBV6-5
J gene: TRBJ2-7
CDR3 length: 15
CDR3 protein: CASTPSGFASYEQYF
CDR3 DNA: TGTGCCAGCACCCCAAGCGGGTTCGCCTCCTACGAGCAGTACTTC

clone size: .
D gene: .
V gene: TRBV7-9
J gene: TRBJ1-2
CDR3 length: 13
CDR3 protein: CASSSGVYYGYTF
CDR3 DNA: TGTGCCAGCAGCTCAGGGGTGTACTATGGCTACACCTTC

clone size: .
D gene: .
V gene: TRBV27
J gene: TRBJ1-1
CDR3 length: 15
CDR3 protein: CASSLYGDRPTEAFF
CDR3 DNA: TGTGCCAGCAGCTTATACGGAGACAGGCCCACTGAAGCTTTCTTT

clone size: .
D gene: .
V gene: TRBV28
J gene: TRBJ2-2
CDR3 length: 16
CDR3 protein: CASSLWQRVVTGELFF
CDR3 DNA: TGTGCCAGCAGTTTATGGCAGAGGGTTGTCACCGGGGAGCTGTTTTTT

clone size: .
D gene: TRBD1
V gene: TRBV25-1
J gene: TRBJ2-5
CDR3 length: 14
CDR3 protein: CASSDPGGQETQYF
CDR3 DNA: TGTGCCAGCAGTGATCCAGGGGGCCAAGAGACCCAGTACTTC

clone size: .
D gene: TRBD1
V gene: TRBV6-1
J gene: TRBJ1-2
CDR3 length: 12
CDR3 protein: CASRETGLGYTF
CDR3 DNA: TGTGCCAGCAGGGAGACAGGGTTAGGCTACACCTTC

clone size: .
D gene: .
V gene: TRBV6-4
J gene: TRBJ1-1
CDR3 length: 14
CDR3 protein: CASRAGQMNTEAFF
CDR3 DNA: TGTGCCAGCAGGGCGGGGCAGATGAACACTGAAGCTTTCTTT

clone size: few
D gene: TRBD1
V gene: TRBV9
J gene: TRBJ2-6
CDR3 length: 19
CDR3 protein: CASSVIQDRIFSGANVLTF
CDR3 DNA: TGTGCCAGCAGCGTAATCCAGGACAGGATCTTCTCTGGGGCCAACGTCCTGACTTTC

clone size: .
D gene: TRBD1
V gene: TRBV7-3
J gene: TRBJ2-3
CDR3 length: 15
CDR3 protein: CASSRGQGSGDTQYF
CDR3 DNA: TGTGCCAGCAGCAGGGGACAGGGGAGCGGCGATACGCAGTATTTT

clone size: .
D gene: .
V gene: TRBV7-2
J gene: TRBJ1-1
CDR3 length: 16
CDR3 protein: CASSLASTEPHTEAFF
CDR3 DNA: TGTGCCAGCAGCTTAGCTTCCACAGAGCCTCACACTGAAGCTTTCTTT

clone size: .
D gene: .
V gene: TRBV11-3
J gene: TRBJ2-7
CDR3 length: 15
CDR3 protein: CASSPGTPSGYEQYF
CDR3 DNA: TGTGCCAGCAGCCCCGGGACACCTTCGGGGTACGAGCAGTACTTC

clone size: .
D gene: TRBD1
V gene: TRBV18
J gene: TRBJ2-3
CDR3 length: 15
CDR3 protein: CASSPRTGGADTQYF
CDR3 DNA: TGTGCCAGCTCACCACGGACAGGGGGGGCAGATACGCAGTATTTT

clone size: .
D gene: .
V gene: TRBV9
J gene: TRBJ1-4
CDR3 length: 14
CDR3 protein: CASSSSPTREKLFF
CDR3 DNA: TGTGCCAGCAGCTCCTCCCCGACTAGGGAAAAACTGTTTTTT

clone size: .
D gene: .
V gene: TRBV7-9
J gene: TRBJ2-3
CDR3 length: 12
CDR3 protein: CASSSLPDTQYF
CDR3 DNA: TGTGCCAGCAGCTCCCTCCCAGATACGCAGTATTTT

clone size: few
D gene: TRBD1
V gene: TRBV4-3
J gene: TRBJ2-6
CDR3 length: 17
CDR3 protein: CASSQDPTGLGANVLTF
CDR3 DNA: TGCGCCAGCAGCCAAGATCCGACAGGGTTGGGGGCCAACGTCCTGACTTTC

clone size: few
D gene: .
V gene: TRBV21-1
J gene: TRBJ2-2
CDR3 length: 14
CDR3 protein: CASTGTGSTGELFF
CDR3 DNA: TGTGCCAGCACCGGGACAGGTAGCACCGGGGAGCTGTTTTTT

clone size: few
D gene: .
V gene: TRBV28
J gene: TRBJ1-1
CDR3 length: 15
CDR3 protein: CASSLDTNPDTEAFF
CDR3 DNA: TGTGCCAGCAGTTTAGATACGAATCCGGACACTGAAGCTTTCTTT

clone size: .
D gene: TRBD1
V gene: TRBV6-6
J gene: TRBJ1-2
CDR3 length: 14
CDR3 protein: CASSSAGGGYGYTF
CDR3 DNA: TGTGCCAGCAGTTCGGCAGGGGGAGGCTATGGCTACACCTTC

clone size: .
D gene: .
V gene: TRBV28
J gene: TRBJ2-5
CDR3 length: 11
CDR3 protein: CASSLEETQYF
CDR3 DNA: TGTGCCAGCAGTTTGGAGGAGACCCAGTACTTC

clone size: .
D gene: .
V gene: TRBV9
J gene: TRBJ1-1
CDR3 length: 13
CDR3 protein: CASSPGGGTEAFF
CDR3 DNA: TGTGCCAGCAGCCCCGGGGGGGGCACTGAAGCTTTCTTT

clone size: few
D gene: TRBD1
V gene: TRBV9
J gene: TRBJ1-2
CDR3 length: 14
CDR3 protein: CASSVEQGGYGYTF
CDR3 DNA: TGTGCCAGCAGCGTAGAACAGGGGGGTTATGGCTACACCTTC

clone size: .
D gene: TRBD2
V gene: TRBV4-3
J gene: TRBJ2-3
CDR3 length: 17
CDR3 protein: CASSRTGTSGGGNTQYF
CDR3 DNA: TGCGCCAGCAGCCGTACCGGGACTAGCGGGGGTGGAAATACGCAGTATTTT

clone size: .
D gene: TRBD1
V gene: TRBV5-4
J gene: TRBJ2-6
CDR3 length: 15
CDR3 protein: CASSSRDRGERDRTF
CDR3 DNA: TGTGCCAGCAGCTCGCGAGACAGGGGTGAACGTGATAGGACTTTC

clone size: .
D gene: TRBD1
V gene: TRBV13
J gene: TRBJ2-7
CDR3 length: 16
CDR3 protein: CASSLDGTGGFVEQYF
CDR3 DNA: TGTGCCAGCAGCTTAGATGGGACAGGGGGCTTTGTCGAGCAGTACTTC

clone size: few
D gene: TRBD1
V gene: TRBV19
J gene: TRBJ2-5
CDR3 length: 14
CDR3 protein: CASSIGQGQETQYF
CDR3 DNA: TGTGCCAGTAGTATCGGACAGGGCCAAGAGACCCAGTACTTC

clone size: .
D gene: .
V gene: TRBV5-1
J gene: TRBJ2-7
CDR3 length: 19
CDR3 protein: CASSPRPPSAAVLTYEQYF
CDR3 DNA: TGCGCCAGCAGCCCTCGACCCCCCTCAGCGGCAGTACTTACCTACGAGCAGTACTTC

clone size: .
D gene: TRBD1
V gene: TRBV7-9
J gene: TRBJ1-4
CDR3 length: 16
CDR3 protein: CASSLLGGRDNEKLFF
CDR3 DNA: TGTGCCAGCAGCTTGCTAGGGGGCAGGGATAATGAAAAACTGTTTTTT

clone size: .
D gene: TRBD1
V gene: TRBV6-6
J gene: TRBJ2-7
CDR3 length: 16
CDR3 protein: CASSPGQGTSTYEQYF
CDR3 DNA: TGTGCCAGCAGCCCCGGACAGGGGACGTCGACCTACGAGCAGTACTTC

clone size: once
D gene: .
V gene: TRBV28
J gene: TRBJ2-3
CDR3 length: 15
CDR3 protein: CASTWTVLGTDTQYF
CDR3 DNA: TGTGCCAGCACCTGGACAGTTTTGGGCACAGATACGCAGTATTTT

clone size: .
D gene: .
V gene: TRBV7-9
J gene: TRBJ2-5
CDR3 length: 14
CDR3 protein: CASSRRRERETQYF
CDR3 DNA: TGTGCCAGCAGCCGCCGGCGGGAAAGGGAGACCCAGTACTTC